This T cell receptor (beta chain) was captured by sequencing in a study of chronic HIV infection and antiretroviral therapy. One entry per CDR3 protein results from TCRdb running MiXCR on the 5' RACE reads. The sample contains around 30,000 distinct CDR3 sequences, around 8.6% of which appear only once. This clonotype was counted a few times. This CDR3 has 14 amino acids. CDR1 and CDR2 from the germline V gene are KGHSH and LQKENI. Deletions cut 2 bases from V and 2 bases from J, with 9 bases between. Sequenced input: peripheral blood. The clonotype originates from an adult who had HIV and had not received antiretroviral therapy, or was an uninfected healthy control (not recorded which). The V call is TRBV18, the J call TRBJ1-1; D might be TRBD1 (5 bases). CDR3: CASSPADSNTEAFF. The CDR3 nucleotides read TGTGCCAGCTCACCAGCAGACAGCAACACTGAAGCTTTCTTT. The variable domain in full, with the rest retrieved from reference TRBV18 and TRBJ1-1, is NAGVMQNPRHLVRRRGQEARLRCSPMKGHSHVYWYRQLPEEGLKFMVYLQKENIIDESGMPKERFSAEFPKEGPSILRIQQVVRGDSAAYFCASSPADSNTEAFFGQGTRLTVV.